The present T cell receptor (beta chain) was sequenced within a study of blood T cell repertoires in COVID-19. Overall study: Researchers got acute and convalescent COVID-19 samples from the United States, Italy and Spain. T cells, B-cell-depleted T cells, or PBMCs supplied cDNA or gDNA.

Germline CDR1 reads SGHVS; CDR2 reads FQNEAQ. The CDR3 loop spans 14 amino acids. Trimming pared 7 bases from V and 4 bases from J, leaving 16 bases between. Per the study methods: Nucleated cell number was recorded as an estimate derived from reference gene primer amplification. Produced via immunoSEQ multiplex PCR; TCRdb's table is partial and in-frame only. That table is the source of V, J and clone size, and D and trimming were worked out from the DNA. The sample lists 52,000 or so clones, approximately 80% occurring once. The sequence was collected from a man in his forties or fifties with active or convalescent COVID-19. Sample: peripheral blood. The V and J genes are TRBV7-8 and TRBJ1-2; D might be TRBD1 (5 bases). CDR3 residues: CASIGMGRGYGYTF. As DNA, the CDR3 is TGTGCCAGCATCGGCATGGGGCGCGGCTATGGCTACACCTTC.